What follows are 5 T cell receptor beta chains derived from one specimen sequenced in a study of regulatory T cells in long-lasting Graves disease. Both iRepertoire HTBI primers and Arm-PCR of CDR3 regions were used to build the TCR beta libraries. TCRdb independently ran MiXCR on the multiplex PCR reads; one entry per CDR3 protein. The sample lists over 650,000 distinct CDR3 sequences, about 32% seen once, with 42% in the top ten. Time point denoted: persistent/refractory GD, antithyroid drugs over 5 years with positive TRAb. Extracted PBMC RNA gave rise to the TCR library. Sample: peripheral blood mononuclear cells (PBMCs), taken when the disease was refractory, from a patient treated with antithyroid drugs. Receptors were obtained from a female donor with Graves disease.

A remark on this clonotype: A read error is likely, as this CDR3 ends without the conserved phenylalanine or tryptophan. The chain recombines TRBV12-3 or TRBV12-4 with TRBJ1-5; possible D gene TRBD1, 6 bases. V was clipped by 2 bases and J by 6 bases, with 14 bases between them. This CDR3 contains 15 residues. This chain's CDR3 is CASSLYRDASQPQHL. Here the CDR3 DNA reads TGTGCCAGCAGTTTATACAGGGATGCTTCTCAGCCCCAGCATTTG.

J is TRBJ1-1 and V is TRBV7-9; no definite D call. Deletions cut 2 bases from V and 0 bases from J, with 10 bases between. Germline V lookup: CDR1 SEHNR, CDR2 FQNEAQ (reference sequence). This CDR3 is 15 amino acids long. CDR3 sequence: CASSLHTGMNTEAFF. The CDR3 DNA is TGTGCCAGCAGCTTACATACGGGAATGAACACTGAAGCTTTCTTT.

At least ten counts were recorded for this clonotype. The chain joins TRBV6-5 to TRBJ1-2; D is perhaps TRBD1 (6 bases). Germline CDR1 reads MNHEY; CDR2 reads SVGAGI. The CDR3 extends over 14 amino acids. Between the trimmed V and J ends, which lost 6 bases and 2 bases, there was a span of 13 bases. DNA for the CDR3: TGTGCCAGCAGCTACGGGGACACAAACTATGGCTACACCTTC. Translated, it gives CASSYGDTNYGYTF.

This clonotype was found a few times. This rearrangement joins TRBV6-2 or TRBV6-3 to TRBJ1-1; TRBD1 might be the D (6 bases). There are 12 residues in the CDR3. V was cut by 8 bases and J by 4 bases, with 11 bases left in between. Germline V gene lookup returns CDR1 MNHEY and CDR2 SVGEGT. This CDR3 is CASLQGFTEAFF. The CDR3 DNA reads TGTGCCAGCCTACAGGGTTTCACTGAAGCTTTCTTT.

This clonotype was counted a single time. A much more abundant neighbour one base away suggests this may be a read error. The rearrangement links TRBV25-1 to TRBJ1-2; D gene unclear. The CDR3 has 11 residues. CDR1 is MGHDK, CDR2 SYGVNS, per germline. This chain's CDR3 is CASWGSGGHTF. DNA for the CDR3: TGTGCCAGTTGGGGTTCGGGTGGCCACACCTTC.